This TCR beta chain was recovered during a study of cytomegalovirus exposure and HLA in healthy donors. Study results and caveats: A later analysis linked a missense DCLRE1C variant to TCR beta V- and J-gene trimming. As a later analysis showed, several of the most significant clusters appeared to be linked to common viral pathogens.

Points on this clone: Antigen specificity is unknown.

In the PCR, 60 Vbeta and 13 Jbeta primers were used. Using immunoSEQ multiplex PCR, the repertoire was profiled, and TCRdb retains in-frame clones only, with some absent. The data contain 150,000 to 200,000 clones, around 77% of them singletons. CDR1 and CDR2 (germline): SGHAT, FQDESV (reference sequence). CDR3 size: 14 residues. After removal of 8 bases from V and 4 bases from J, the junction contained 8 bases not matched to a gene. The chain uses TRBV11-1 and TRBJ2-1, with TRBD1 matching over 7 bases. Sequenced: PBMCs. The clonotype comes from a man between 60 and 70 years old in good health and CMV-seronegative. The chain's CDR3 is CASGAGTAYNEQFF. Here the CDR3 DNA reads TGTGCCAGCGGCGCCGGGACAGCGTACAATGAGCAGTTCTTC.